This TCR beta chain came from a study of blood T cell repertoires in COVID-19. Study context: Sites across the United States, Italy and Spain contributed samples from acute and convalescent COVID-19. Nucleic acid was either cDNA or gDNA, and it came from T cells, B-cell-depleted T cells, or PBMCs.

In the original analysis: Researchers report that nucleated cell counts were estimated from reference gene primer amplification. This table comes from immunoSEQ multiplex PCR, and its TCRdb copy is limited to in-frame clones, with some not included. D and trimming come from the DNA, and the V and J calls and clone size come from that table. The profile shows roughly 200,000 clones, around 90% of them singletons. The sequencing input was peripheral blood. The TCR sequence derives from a man aged 35 to 55 with acute or convalescent COVID-19.

The CDR3 here is CASSVGPDRLAAQYF. CDR3 DNA: TGTGCCAGCAGCGTTGGACCTGATCGGTTAGCGGCCCAGTACTTC. The genes are TRBV9 and TRBJ2-5, with D possibly TRBD2 on 6 matching bases. In germline, CDR1 is SGDLS, CDR2 YYNGEE. The CDR3 loop spans 15 amino acids. V was clipped by 2 bases and J by 9 bases, with 20 bases between them.